These T cell receptor beta chains were read from a single sample in a study of CD8+ T cells in alopecia areata. TCRdb's copy holds only in-frame clones and misses some; the assay was immunoSEQ multiplex PCR. The repertoire holds over 200,000 clones, roughly 57% seen once, with 0.45% in the top ten. The source material was CD4+ T cells sorted from blood, sampled at week 0. Source of these receptors: a human donor with alopecia areata. CDR3s include the opening cysteine and the closing phenylalanine or tryptophan. A D gene is named only where the DNA matches it firmly. Size tells how often a clone was seen (once, few, many) or the class of an expanded clone, and some rows leave it out.

v_call	d_call	j_call	clone_size	cdr3_nt	cdr3_aa
TRBV9	-	TRBJ1-2	few	TGTGCCAGCAGCGTAGTAGATAACTATGGCTACACCTTC	CASSVVDNYGYTF
TRBV9	-	TRBJ1-3	-	TGTGCCAGCAGCCCCAATCAACTCCTGGCTGGAAACACCATATATTTT	CASSPNQLLAGNTIYF
TRBV5-1	TRBD2	TRBJ2-1	few	TGCGCCAGTAATTTGGGGACTAGCGACAATGAGCAGTTCTTC	CASNLGTSDNEQFF
TRBV29-1	-	TRBJ2-5	few	TGCAGCGTTGATGCCAAACAAGAGACCCAGTACTTC	CSVDAKQETQYF
TRBV7-9	TRBD1	TRBJ1-1	few	TGTGCCAGCACCCTACAGGGGTGGTCTGAAGCTTTCTTT	CASTLQGWSEAFF
TRBV27	-	TRBJ2-7	once	TGTGCCAGCAGTCCTGGACGGATTAGCTCCTACGAGCAGTACTTC	CASSPGRISSYEQYF
TRBV30	-	TRBJ2-2	-	TGTGCCTGGAAACCCGGAAACGCGAACACCGGGGAGCTGTTTTTT	CAWKPGNANTGELFF
TRBV19	-	TRBJ2-6	few	TGTGCCAGTAGCCCGACAGGTGGCTCTGGGGCCAACGTCCTGACTTTC	CASSPTGGSGANVLTF
TRBV28	TRBD1	TRBJ1-1	many	TGTGCCAGCAGTCCGTACCCGGACAGGATGAACACTGAAGCTTTCTTT	CASSPYPDRMNTEAFF
TRBV7-9	-	TRBJ1-2	-	TGTGCCAGCAGCTCGTCTTCGAAAACTAACTATGGCTACACCTTC	CASSSSSKTNYGYTF
TRBV5-1	-	TRBJ2-1	-	TGCGCCAGCTTCCACCGGGACGGTGAGCAGTTCTTC	CASFHRDGEQFF